Listed below are T cell receptor beta chains from one sample, sequenced in a study of cytomegalovirus exposure and HLA in healthy donors. Only in-frame clones appear in the TCRdb table, and some are missing; sequencing was by immunoSEQ multiplex PCR. Of about 130,000 clones in the sample, about four fifths were seen once. Material: PBMCs. The receptor set was obtained from a man aged 25-40 years in good health. Both conserved end residues are part of each CDR3. D genes are given only for firm matches. Clone sizes are given selectively: once, few, many, or a class where the clone is expanded.

V gene,D gene,clone size,J gene,CDR3 length,CDR3 protein,CDR3 DNA
TRBV11-1,TRBD2,few,TRBJ2-2,15,CASSLRREITGELFF,TGTGCCAGCAGCTTAAGGCGGGAGATCACCGGGGAGCTGTTTTTT
TRBV27,TRBD1,few,TRBJ1-4,15,CASSSGQEWNEKLFF,TGTGCCAGCAGTTCCGGACAGGAATGGAATGAAAAACTGTTTTTT
TRBV7-9,TRBD2,NA,TRBJ2-1,16,CASSPLGLAGRGEQFF,TGTGCCAGCAGCCCACTGGGACTAGCGGGCCGGGGGGAGCAGTTCTTC
TRBV13,TRBD1,NA,TRBJ2-7,14,CASSDRDRPSEQYF,TGTGCCAGCAGCGACCGGGACAGGCCCAGCGAGCAGTACTTC
TRBV18,NA,few,TRBJ1-2,14,CASSPAQANYGYTF,TGTGCCAGCTCACCCGCACAGGCTAACTATGGCTACACCTTC
TRBV30,NA,NA,TRBJ1-1,12,CAWSPSFPEAFF,TGTGCCTGGAGTCCCAGTTTCCCTGAAGCTTTCTTT
TRBV11-2,NA,NA,TRBJ1-3,15,CASSLDRGSGNTIYF,TGTGCCAGCAGCTTAGACAGGGGCTCTGGAAACACCATATATTTT
TRBV6-5,NA,NA,TRBJ1-5,13,CASSYRDNQPQHF,TGTGCCAGCAGTTACCGGGACAATCAGCCCCAGCATTTT
TRBV7-9,TRBD2,few,TRBJ2-3,16,CASSPRLAGFTDTQYF,TGTGCCAGCAGCCCGCGACTAGCGGGGTTCACAGATACGCAGTATTTT
TRBV7-8,NA,NA,TRBJ1-2,14,CASSLSGGRDGYTF,TGTGCCAGCAGCCTTAGTGGGGGGAGGGATGGCTACACCTTC
TRBV5-1,NA,NA,TRBJ2-7,11,CASSFSYEQYF,TGCGCCAGCAGCTTCTCGTACGAGCAGTACTTC
TRBV30,TRBD2,NA,TRBJ2-1,17,CAWAAGTSGRAPNEQFF,TGTGCCTGGGCTGCCGGGACTAGCGGGAGGGCCCCTAATGAGCAGTTCTTC
TRBV11-3,NA,once,TRBJ2-1,15,CASSPPGVLSNEQFF,TGTGCCAGCAGCCCCCCCGGGGTTCTTAGTAATGAGCAGTTCTTC
TRBV11-2,NA,NA,TRBJ2-7,15,CASSYNTGGDYEQYF,TGTGCCAGCAGCTACAACACAGGGGGGGACTACGAGCAGTACTTC
TRBV21-1,NA,NA,TRBJ2-1,18,CASSKTPPGLVIYNEQFF,TGTGCCAGCAGCAAAACACCACCGGGACTAGTGATCTACAATGAGCAGTTCTTC
TRBV6-5,TRBD1,NA,TRBJ2-4,13,CASSPDRGNIQYF,TGTGCCAGCAGTCCGGACAGGGGAAACATTCAGTACTTC
TRBV7-9,NA,NA,TRBJ2-2,14,CASSWNQGSGELFF,TGTGCCAGCAGCTGGAACCAGGGGAGCGGGGAGCTGTTTTTT
TRBV6-5,NA,NA,TRBJ1-5,14,CASSGGLRGQPQHF,TGTGCCAGCAGCGGTGGACTGCGGGGACAGCCCCAGCATTTT
TRBV9,NA,NA,TRBJ2-7,15,CASSYGTGIYYEQYF,TGTGCCAGCAGCTACGGTACAGGGATTTACTACGAGCAGTACTTC
TRBV28,NA,NA,TRBJ1-6,14,CASRQHSYNSPLHF,TGTGCCAGCAGACAGCACTCCTATAATTCACCCCTCCACTTT
TRBV9,NA,few,TRBJ1-6,14,CASNPGQSQSPLHF,TGTGCCAGCAACCCAGGACAGTCGCAATCACCCCTCCACTTT
TRBV19,NA,NA,TRBJ2-4,14,CASSIGEGINIQYF,TGTGCCAGTAGTATAGGCGAGGGAATCAACATTCAGTACTTC
TRBV6-1,TRBD2,few,TRBJ2-2,17,CASSEVPAGGGTGELFF,TGTGCCAGCAGTGAGGTGCCAGCGGGAGGAGGCACCGGGGAGCTGTTTTTT
TRBV18,TRBD2,once,TRBJ2-1,17,CASSPRLAGGSYNEQFF,TGTGCCAGCTCACCACGCCTAGCGGGAGGTTCCTACAATGAGCAGTTCTTC